These 7 T cell receptor beta chains were sequenced from one sample in a study of blood T cell repertoires in COVID-19. Measured with immunoSEQ multiplex PCR; TCRdb has only the in-frame clones, and not every one. This sample has about 73,000 clones, with roughly 80% found just once. Material for sequencing was peripheral blood. The receptors stem from a human donor in a cohort sampled during active COVID-19.

This sequence joins TRBV7-3 and TRBJ2-1; possibly TRBD2 for D (6 bases). Germline V CDR1 and CDR2: SGHTA, FQGTGA. The CDR3 extends over 13 amino acids. V was shortened by 4 bases and J by 8 bases, with 12 bases between the two germline ends. CDR3 in amino acids: CASSSPPGDEQFF. The CDR3 DNA reads TGTGCCAGCAGCTCTCCCCCGGGGGATGAGCAGTTCTTC.

The rearrangement joins TRBV7-8 to TRBJ1-1; D may be TRBD1 (5 bases). Trimming removed 5 bases at V and 4 bases at J, with 11 bases between. The CDR3 runs 13 residues. Germline values: CDR1 SGHVS, CDR2 FQNEAQ. The CDR3 sequence is CASSRGGSTEAFF. Here the CDR3 DNA reads TGTGCCAGCAGCCGGGGGGGTAGCACTGAAGCTTTCTTT.

The chain recombines TRBV6-5 with TRBJ2-1, with TRBD1 identical over 8 bases. The CDR3 has 15 residues. V gave up 0 bases and J gave up 14 bases; unmatched junction bases: 12. CDR1 is MNHEY, CDR2 SVGAGI, per germline. CDR3 in amino acids: CASSYSPRGPSEKFF. CDR3 coding DNA: TGTGCCAGCAGTTACTCGCCCAGGGGGCCCTCTGAAAAGTTCTTC.

This chain links TRBV24-1 with TRBJ2-3, with TRBD1 as a possible D gene (6 bases). Trimming took 3 bases from V and 5 from J, leaving 17 bases between them. From germline, CDR1 is KGHDR and CDR2 SFDVKD. CDR3 length: 16 amino acids. The CDR3 DNA reads as TGTGCCACCAGTGATCCACAGGGTCCTCGGGGAGATACGCAGTATTTT. Translating gives CATSDPQGPRGDTQYF.

This chain's CDR3 is CASSNSGESYNEQFF. The CDR3 DNA follows: TGCGCCAGCAGCAACAGCGGGGAGTCTTACAATGAGCAGTTCTTC. This rearrangement joins TRBV5-1 to TRBJ2-1, with 7 bases matching TRBD2. This CDR3 has 15 residues. The junction had 8 bases not matched to a gene; V was cut back by 4 bases and J by 4 bases. Germline-derived CDR1 and CDR2 are SGHRS and YFSETQ.

This clone was counted once. This sequence joins TRBV25-1 and TRBJ2-7; TRBD1 agrees at 10 bases. The length of the CDR3 is 15 residues. The J segment lost 4 bases and the V segment lost 7 bases, leaving 10 bases of the junction unmatched. In germline, CDR1 is MGHDK, CDR2 SYGVNS. Written as DNA, the CDR3 is TGTGCCAGCACCTTCGAGGGGACAGGGGTATACGAGCAGTACTTC. This gives the protein CASTFEGTGVYEQYF.

This clone appeared a single time. The rearrangement uses TRBV11-3 and TRBJ1-3; 12 bases agree with TRBD1. The CDR3 extends over 16 amino acids. Trimming cost V 5 bases and J 3 bases; bases outside gene matches: 5. Germline CDR1 reads SGHNT; CDR2 reads YENEEA. CDR3: CASSPGQGAGGNTIYF. The CDR3 nucleotides are TGTGCCAGCAGCCCGGGACAGGGGGCTGGTGGAAACACCATATATTTT.